The clone carrying this T cell receptor beta chain was detected only a few times. This entry comes from a study of early T cells in non-severe SARS-CoV-2 infection. TCRdb recomputed calls from the 5' RACE reads with MiXCR, one row per CDR3 protein. This table holds 80,000 to 100,000 distinct CDR3 sequences, less than 15% found once. Germline CDR1 is MRHNA and CDR2 is SNTAGT. The CDR3 loop spans 13 amino acids. Trimming took off 4 bases at V and 0 bases at J, with 7 bases between the two ends. The chain couples TRBV6-4 to TRBJ2-7; D ambiguous. This clonotype originated in an adult who was a healthcare worker with PCR-confirmed SARS-CoV-2 infection or an uninfected control (not recorded which). Sequenced material: whole blood. The CDR3, as DNA: TGTGCCAGCAGTGTGGACGTCTCCTACGAGCAGTACTTC. It is translated as CASSVDVSYEQYF.